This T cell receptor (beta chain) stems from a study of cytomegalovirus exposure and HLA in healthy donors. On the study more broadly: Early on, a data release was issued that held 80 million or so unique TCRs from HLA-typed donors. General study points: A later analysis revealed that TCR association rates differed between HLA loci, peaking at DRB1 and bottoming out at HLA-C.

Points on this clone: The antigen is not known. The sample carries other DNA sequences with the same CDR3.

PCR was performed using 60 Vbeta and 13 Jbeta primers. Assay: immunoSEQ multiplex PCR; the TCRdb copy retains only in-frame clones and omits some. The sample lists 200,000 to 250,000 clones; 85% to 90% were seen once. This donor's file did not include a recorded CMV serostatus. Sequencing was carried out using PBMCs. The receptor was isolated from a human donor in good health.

The chain's CDR3 is CASSQAGLAGSYEQYF. CDR3 coding DNA: TGCGCCAGCAGCCAAGCTGGACTAGCGGGCTCCTACGAGCAGTACTTC. This chain links TRBV4-1 with TRBJ2-7; 11 nucleotides align to TRBD2. With V trimmed by 1 base and J by 0 bases, 2 bases remained unmatched. The CDR3 consists of 16 residues. From germline, CDR1 is MGHRA and CDR2 YSYEKL.